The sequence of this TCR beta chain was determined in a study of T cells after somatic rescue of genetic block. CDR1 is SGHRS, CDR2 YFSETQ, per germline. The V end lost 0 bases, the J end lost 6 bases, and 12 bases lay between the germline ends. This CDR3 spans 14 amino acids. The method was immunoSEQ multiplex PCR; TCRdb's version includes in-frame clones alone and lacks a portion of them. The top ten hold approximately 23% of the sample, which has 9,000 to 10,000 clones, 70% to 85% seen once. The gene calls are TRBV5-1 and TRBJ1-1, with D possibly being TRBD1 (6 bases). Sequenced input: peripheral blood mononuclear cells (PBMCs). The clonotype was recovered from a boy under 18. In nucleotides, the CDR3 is TGCGCCAGCAGCTTGGCTATCAGGGGCGCTGAAGCTTTCTTT. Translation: CASSLAIRGAEAFF. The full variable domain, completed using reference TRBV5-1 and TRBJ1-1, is KAGVTQTPRYLIKTRGQQVTLSCSPISGHRSVSWYQQTPGQGLQFLFEYFSETQRNKGNFPGRFSGRQFSNSRSEMNVSTLELGDSALYLCASSLAIRGAEAFFGQGTRLTVV.